This T cell receptor (beta chain) was captured by sequencing in a study of CD4 and CD8 cells across lung adenocarcinoma regions. After removal of 6 bases from V and 0 bases from J, the junction contained 3 bases not matched to a gene. CDR3 length equals 15 residues. Germline CDR1 MNHNS, CDR2 SASEGT. MiXCR, applied by TCRdb to the PCR reads, yields one record per CDR3 protein. The table includes some 16,000 distinct CDR3 sequences, approximately 50% detected once. This clonotype was seen a few times. Samples came from patients with localized non-small cell lung adenocarcinoma. This receptor was obtained from a female donor with lung adenocarcinoma. The CD4 and CD8 labels of this study may be unreliable. V usage is TRBV6-1 and J usage is TRBJ1-5, with TRBD1 matching over 9 bases. The sample consisted of CD8+ T cells from the center of a lung tumor. The CDR3 sequence: CASRRQGDSNQPQHF. The CDR3, as DNA: TGTGCCAGCAGACGACAGGGGGATAGCAATCAGCCCCAGCATTTT.